Listed here is a single TCR beta chain. CDR1 and CDR2 from the germline V gene are MNHEY and SVGEGT. This CDR3 has 14 residues. Trimming removed 6 bases from V and 6 bases from J, with 17 bases in between. This sample was taken from a study of blood T cell repertoires in COVID-19. Turning to the study itself: Acute-phase and convalescent COVID-19 samples originated in the United States, Italy and Spain. PBMCs, B-cell-depleted T cells, or T cells provided the cDNA or gDNA that made up the material.

Participants, about 18 to 90 years old, spanned more than 20 US areas. Data came from immunoSEQ multiplex PCR; TCRdb stores just in-frame clones and leaves some out. The sample lists roughly 330,000 clones; more than 70% were seen once. The chain joins TRBV6-2 or TRBV6-3 to TRBJ1-2; D is possibly TRBD1 (5 bases). The sequenced sample was PBMCs or T cells enriched from blood (not recorded which). The sequence was collected from a woman aged 25 to 39 who had recovered from COVID-19. This chain's CDR3 is CASSQSRGSNGYTF. The CDR3 nucleotides are TGTGCCAGCAGCCAGTCTAGGGGATCGAATGGCTACACCTTC.